This passage covers 2 T cell receptor beta chains from one sample sequenced in a study of control samples from healthy donors and cancer patients. Here immunoSEQ multiplex PCR was the method, and the copy in TCRdb shows in-frame clones only, minus some. The table lists about 180,000 clones, around nine tenths of them singletons. The sequenced material came from blood. The receptors originated from a man younger than 45 in good health.

This chain uses TRBV29-1 with TRBJ2-1; D uncertain. The germline gives CDR1 SQVTM, CDR2 ANQGSEA. The CDR3 spans 8 residues. The V end was cut by 0 bases, the J end by 12 bases, with 0 bases between. This chain's CDR3 is CSVEEQFF. Written as DNA, the CDR3 is TGCAGCGTTGAAGAGCAGTTCTTC.

The chain is built from TRBV11-2 and TRBJ2-5; D tentatively fits TRBD1 or TRBD2 (5 bases each). CDR1 is SGHAT, CDR2 FQNNGV, per germline. Trimming took 1 base from V and 5 from J, leaving 17 bases between them. This CDR3 region has 16 residues. The chain's CDR3 is CASSLVPGTPEETQYF. CDR3 DNA sequence: TGTGCCAGCAGCTTAGTTCCAGGGACGCCAGAGGAGACCCAGTACTTC.